The clone carrying this T cell receptor beta chain has a handful of counts. The study profiled TCR beta VDJ and CDR3 using genomic DNA as template. A single record per CDR3 protein comes from TCRdb applying MiXCR to the reads. The sample has approximately 220,000 distinct CDR3 sequences, around 46% seen once. The data are from a study of CD8+CD57+ T cells in acquired aplastic anemia. Sequenced patients had shown CD8+CD57+ cell expansion by flow cytometry. The CDR3 sequence is 13 residues long. The germline V and J ends were trimmed by 2 bases and 7 bases, with 11 bases remaining between them. Germline-derived CDR1 and CDR2 are SGHVS and FNYEAQ.

The chain is built from TRBV7-6 and TRBJ1-1; a possible D gene is TRBD1 (6 bases). This clonotype originated in a human donor with aplastic anemia. Sequencing input: sorted CD4+, CD8+, or CD8+CD57+ T cells (not recorded which) from PBMCs. The CDR3 reads CASSLTTGREAFF. In DNA, the CDR3 is TGTGCCAGCAGCTTAACAACAGGGCGTGAAGCTTTCTTT.